Each of the 2 T cell receptor beta chains below was sequenced from the same sample in a study of cytomegalovirus exposure and HLA in healthy donors. In the PCR, 60 Vbeta and 13 Jbeta primers were used. The table came from immunoSEQ multiplex PCR; TCRdb's copy has only in-frame clones and leaves some out. This table has 95,000 to 150,000 clones, around three quarters appearing once. Sequencing input: PBMCs. The source is a man younger than 40 in good health and CMV-seropositive.

Of note for this clone: Other DNA sequences in this specimen translate into the identical CDR3. The chain carries TRBV29-1 and TRBJ1-5; TRBD1 might be the D (6 bases). The V gene lost 2 bases and the J gene lost 3 bases, with 8 bases spanning the gap. Germline V lookup: CDR1 SQVTM, CDR2 ANQGSEA. This CDR3 comprises 13 residues. The CDR3 DNA is TGCAGCGTTGAAACAGGGCTCAATCAGCCCCAGCATTTT. It specifies CSVETGLNQPQHF.

The V gene is TRBV7-3, the J gene TRBJ2-5; 15 bases line up with TRBD2. V was pared by 5 bases and J by 5 bases, with 6 bases of the junction left unmatched. Germline values: CDR1 SGHTA, CDR2 FQGTGA. The CDR3 runs to 16 residues. CDR3 nucleotides: TGTGCCAGCAGCCCCGGGACTAGCGGGGGGAGTGAGACCCAGTACTTC. Its protein product is CASSPGTSGGSETQYF.